One sample yielded the 14 T cell receptor beta chains listed below, sequenced in a study of blood T cell repertoires in COVID-19. Profiled with immunoSEQ multiplex PCR; TCRdb holds only in-frame clones, not every one. The sample records about 67,000 clones, around 90% being singletons. Input material: peripheral blood. These receptors were taken from a woman over 75 with acute or convalescent COVID-19.

The chain carries TRBV7-2 and TRBJ2-1, with 10 bases fitting TRBD2. The CDR3 contains 16 residues. V lost 3 bases to trimming and J lost 6 bases; unmatched junction nucleotides: 8. Germline V gene lookup returns CDR1 SGHTA and CDR2 FQGNSA. The CDR3 is CASSFPGAGGVNEQFF. CDR3 sequence (DNA): TGTGCCAGCAGCTTCCCGGGAGCGGGGGGGGTCAATGAGCAGTTCTTC.

This sequence joins TRBV5-1 and TRBJ1-6; D possibly corresponds to TRBD1 (6 bases). CDR3 length: 14 amino acids. Germline CDR1 and CDR2: SGHRS and YFSETQ. V lost 1 base and J lost 10, with 12 bases in between. The CDR3 protein is CASSLQGRGSPLHF. DNA for the CDR3: TGCGCCAGCAGCTTGCAGGGGAGAGGGTCACCCCTCCACTTT.

This sequence joins TRBV11-2 and TRBJ2-1; 7 nucleotides align to TRBD2. Per germline, CDR1 SGHAT and CDR2 FQNNGV. Trimming removed 4 bases from V and 5 bases from J; junction bases left unmatched: 5. The CDR3 totals 14 residues. This CDR3 reads CASSYLSGNNEQFF. Here the CDR3 DNA reads TGTGCCAGCAGCTATCTAAGCGGGAACAATGAGCAGTTCTTC.

The chain is built from TRBV6-5 and TRBJ1-3; D is possibly TRBD1 (6 bases). V was trimmed by 8 bases and J by 2 bases, leaving 16 bases between them. There are 15 residues in the CDR3. The germline gives CDR1 MNHEY, CDR2 SVGAGI. The CDR3 protein is CASFTTGSAGNTIYF. The CDR3, as DNA: TGTGCCAGCTTCACCACAGGGAGTGCTGGAAACACCATATATTTT.

The chain has TRBV28 and TRBJ2-3; 11 bases agree with TRBD2. Losses at the gene ends were 1 base for V and 2 bases for J; bases not matched to a gene: 8. Germline loops: CDR1 MDHEN, CDR2 SYDVKM. This CDR3 is 18 amino acids long. The CDR3 loop is CASSLFPGTSGLTDTQYF. In DNA form, the CDR3 reads TGTGCCAGCAGTTTATTCCCCGGGACTAGCGGACTCACAGATACGCAGTATTTT. Filled out from reference TRBV28 and TRBJ2-3, the complete variable domain reads DVKVTQSSRYLVKRTGEKVFLECVQDMDHENMFWYRQDPGLGLRLIYFSYDVKMKEKGDIPEGYSVSREKKERFSLILESASTNQTSMYLCASSLFPGTSGLTDTQYFGPGTRLTVL.

V usage is TRBV27 and J usage is TRBJ2-4; 10 bases match TRBD1. This CDR3 is 14 amino acids long. In germline, CDR1 is MNHEY, CDR2 SMNVEV (reference sequence). Trimming removed 6 bases from V and 6 bases from J; junction bases left unmatched: 5. CDR3 DNA: TGTGCCAGCAGCCCGGGGGACAGGGGAAACATTCAGTACTTC. It translates to CASSPGDRGNIQYF.

This clone was recorded only once. The chain is built from TRBV4-2 and TRBJ2-2; 9 positions agree with TRBD2. Trimming at V came to 4 bases and at J to 4 bases, leaving 7 bases not matched to a gene. Germline CDR1 reads LGHNA; CDR2 reads YNFKEQ. The CDR3 contains 16 residues. This chain's CDR3 is CASSPRTSATTGELFF. Written as DNA, the CDR3 is TGTGCCAGCAGCCCGCGGACTAGCGCAACCACCGGGGAGCTGTTTTTT.

J is TRBJ2-7 and V is TRBV7-9, with 7 bases fitting TRBD2. The junction had 13 bases not matched to a gene; V was cut back by 1 base and J by 4 bases. The germline V gene encodes CDR1 SEHNR and CDR2 FQNEAQ (reference sequence). CDR3 size: 17 residues. The CDR3 reads CASSLGGVAGLGYEQYF. The DNA for the CDR3 is TGTGCCAGCAGCTTAGGAGGGGTAGCGGGTTTAGGGTACGAGCAGTACTTC.

The chain carries TRBV3-1 (or the pseudogene TRBV3-2) and TRBJ2-3; 11 positions match TRBD1. This CDR3 contains 17 residues. Trimming took 4 bases from V and 5 from J; bases not matched to a gene: 11. Germline V gene lookup returns CDR1 LGHDT and CDR2 YNNKEL (reference sequence). CDR3: CASSRPDRGQGGDTQYF. CDR3 sequence (DNA): TGTGCCAGCAGCCGACCGGACAGGGGGCAAGGAGGAGATACGCAGTATTTT.

This clone was seen a handful of times. The chain couples TRBV5-1 to TRBJ1-2; the D gene is possibly TRBD1 (5 bases). The CDR3 contains 13 residues. V was cut by 3 bases and J by 4 bases, with 10 bases left in between. Germline assignment: CDR1 SGHRS and CDR2 YFSETQ. The CDR3 spells CASSSDSLYGYTF. CDR3 nucleotide sequence: TGCGCCAGCAGCTCCGACAGTCTCTATGGCTACACCTTC.

This sequence joins TRBV5-1 and TRBJ2-1; the D is unclear. Germline V CDR1 and CDR2: SGHRS, YFSETQ. The CDR3 is made up of 13 amino acids. V lost 4 bases, J lost 2 bases, and 7 bases lay in between. CDR3 residues: CASSPDTYNEQFF. CDR3 DNA: TGCGCCAGCAGCCCAGACACCTACAATGAGCAGTTCTTC.

The chain carries TRBV15 and TRBJ1-5, with D hard to call. V dropped 3 bases and J dropped 9 bases, with 12 bases sitting between them. This CDR3 is 13 amino acids long. The V gene's germline CDR1 is LNHNV and CDR2 YYDKDF (reference sequence). This CDR3 reads CATSSGTGRPQHF. CDR3 nucleotide sequence: TGTGCCACCAGCAGCGGTACCGGGAGGCCCCAGCATTTT.

The rearrangement joins TRBV28 to TRBJ2-5; D might be TRBD2 (5 bases). The CDR3 contains 15 residues. V dropped 6 bases and J dropped 5 bases, with 19 bases sitting between them. Germline CDR1 reads MDHEN; CDR2 reads SYDVKM. CDR3 DNA: TGTGCCAGCAGCCCCCTCGGGCCACTAGGGGAGACCCAGTACTTC. Its translation: CASSPLGPLGETQYF.

This clone was seen just once. The CDR3 nucleotides are TGTGCCAGCAGCCAAGATCAGGCCCGGCGATATGGCTACACCTTC. Amino acid sequence: CASSQDQARRYGYTF. This chain links TRBV3-1 (or the pseudogene TRBV3-2) with TRBJ1-2; D not resolved. The CDR3 totals 15 residues. V dropped 0 bases and J dropped 5 bases, with 13 bases sitting between them. Germline V gene data show CDR1 as LGHDT and CDR2 as YNNKEL (reference sequence).